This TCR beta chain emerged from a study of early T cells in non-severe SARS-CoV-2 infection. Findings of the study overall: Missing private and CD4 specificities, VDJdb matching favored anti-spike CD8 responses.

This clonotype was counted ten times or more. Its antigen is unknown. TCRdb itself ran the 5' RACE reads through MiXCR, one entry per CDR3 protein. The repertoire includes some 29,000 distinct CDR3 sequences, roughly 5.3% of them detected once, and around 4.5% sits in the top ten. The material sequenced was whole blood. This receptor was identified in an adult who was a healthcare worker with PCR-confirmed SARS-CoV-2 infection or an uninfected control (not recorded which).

The CDR3 DNA reads as TGTGCCAGCAGGCCGGGACTAGCGGGAGTCGAGCAGTACTTC. Translated: CASRPGLAGVEQYF. V gene TRBV6-2 or TRBV6-3 combines with J gene TRBJ2-7, with TRBD2 identical over 14 bases. V shed 6 bases, J shed 6 bases, and the junction held 4 bases outside the gene matches. Germline-derived CDR1 and CDR2 are MNHEY and SVGEGT. This CDR3 comprises 14 residues.